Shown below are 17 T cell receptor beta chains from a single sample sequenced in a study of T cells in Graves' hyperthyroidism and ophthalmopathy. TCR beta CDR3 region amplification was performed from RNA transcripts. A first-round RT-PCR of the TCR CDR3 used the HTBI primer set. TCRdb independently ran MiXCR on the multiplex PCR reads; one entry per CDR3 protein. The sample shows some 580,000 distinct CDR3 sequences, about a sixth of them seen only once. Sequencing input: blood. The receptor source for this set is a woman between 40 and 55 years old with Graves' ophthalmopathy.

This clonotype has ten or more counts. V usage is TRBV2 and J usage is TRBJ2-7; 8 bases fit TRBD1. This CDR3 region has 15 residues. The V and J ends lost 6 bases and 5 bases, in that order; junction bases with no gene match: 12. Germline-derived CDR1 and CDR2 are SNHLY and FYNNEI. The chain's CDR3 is CASSRSWTGSDEQYF. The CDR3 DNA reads TGTGCCAGCAGCCGAAGTTGGACAGGGAGCGACGAGCAGTACTTC. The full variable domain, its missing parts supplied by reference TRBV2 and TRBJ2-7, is EPEVTQTPSHQVTQMGQEVILRCVPISNHLYFYWYRQILGQKVEFLVSFYNNEISEKSEIFDDQFSVERPDGSNFTLKIRSTKLEDSAMYFCASSRSWTGSDEQYFGPGTRLTVT.

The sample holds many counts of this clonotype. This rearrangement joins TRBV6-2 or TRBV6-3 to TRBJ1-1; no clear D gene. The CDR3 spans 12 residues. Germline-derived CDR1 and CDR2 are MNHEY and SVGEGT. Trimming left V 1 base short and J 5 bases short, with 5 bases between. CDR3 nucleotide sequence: TGTGCCAGCAGTTACTGGAGGACTGAAGCTTTCTTT. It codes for CASSYWRTEAFF.

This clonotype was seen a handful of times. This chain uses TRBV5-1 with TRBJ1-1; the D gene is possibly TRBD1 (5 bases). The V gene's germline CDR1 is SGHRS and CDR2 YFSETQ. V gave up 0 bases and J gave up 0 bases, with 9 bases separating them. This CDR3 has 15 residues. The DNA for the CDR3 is TGCGCCAGCAGCTTGGGCGACAGTATGAACACTGAAGCTTTCTTT. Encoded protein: CASSLGDSMNTEAFF.

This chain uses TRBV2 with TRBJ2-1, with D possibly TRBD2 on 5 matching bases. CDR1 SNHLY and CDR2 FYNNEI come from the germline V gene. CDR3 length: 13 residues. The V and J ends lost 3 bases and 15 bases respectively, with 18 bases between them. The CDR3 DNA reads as TGTGCCAGCAGTGATCAGCGGCTCTCTGGTCGGTTCTTC. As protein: CASSDQRLSGRFF. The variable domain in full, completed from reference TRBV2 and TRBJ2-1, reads EPEVTQTPSHQVTQMGQEVILRCVPISNHLYFYWYRQILGQKVEFLVSFYNNEISEKSEIFDDQFSVERPDGSNFTLKIRSTKLEDSAMYFCASSDQRLSGRFFGPGTRLTVL.

CDR3 region: CASSSQGPGGYGYTF. For the CDR3, the DNA is TGTGCCAGCAGTTCCCAGGGTCCGGGGGGTTATGGCTACACCTTC. The genes are TRBV28 and TRBJ1-2; D is possibly TRBD1 (5 bases). Germline CDR1 and CDR2: MDHEN and SYDVKM. The CDR3 runs to 15 residues. Trimming left V 4 bases short and J 5 bases short, with 17 bases between.

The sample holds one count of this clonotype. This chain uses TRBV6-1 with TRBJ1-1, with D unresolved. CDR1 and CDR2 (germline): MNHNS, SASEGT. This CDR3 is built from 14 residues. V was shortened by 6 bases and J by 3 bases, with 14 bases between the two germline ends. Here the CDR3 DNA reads TGTGCCAGCAGAGGACCCCGAACAGACACTGAAGCTTTCTTT. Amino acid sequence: CASRGPRTDTEAFF.

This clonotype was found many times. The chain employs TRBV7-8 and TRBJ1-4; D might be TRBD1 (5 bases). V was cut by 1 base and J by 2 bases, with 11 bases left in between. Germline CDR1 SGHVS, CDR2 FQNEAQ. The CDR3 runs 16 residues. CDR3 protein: CASSLEGRVTNEKLFF. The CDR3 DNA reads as TGTGCCAGCAGCTTAGAAGGCAGGGTCACTAATGAAAAACTGTTTTTT. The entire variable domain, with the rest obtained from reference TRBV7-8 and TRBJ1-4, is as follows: GAGVSQSPRYKVAKRGQDVALRCDPISGHVSLFWYQQALGQGPEFLTYFQNEAQLDKSGLPSDRFFAERPEGSVSTLKIQRTQQEDSAVYLCASSLEGRVTNEKLFFGSGTQLSVL.

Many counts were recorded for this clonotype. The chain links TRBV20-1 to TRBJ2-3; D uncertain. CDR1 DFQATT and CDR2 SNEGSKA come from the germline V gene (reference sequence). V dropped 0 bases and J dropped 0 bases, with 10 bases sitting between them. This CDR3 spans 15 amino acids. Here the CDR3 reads CSARDPFASTDTQYF. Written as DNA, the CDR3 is TGCAGTGCTAGAGATCCCTTTGCTAGCACAGATACGCAGTATTTT.

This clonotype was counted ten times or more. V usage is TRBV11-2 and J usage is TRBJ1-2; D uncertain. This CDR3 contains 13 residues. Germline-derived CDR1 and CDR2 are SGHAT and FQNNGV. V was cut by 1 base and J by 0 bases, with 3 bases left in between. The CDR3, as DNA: TGTGCCAGCAGCTTAGCAGCTAACTATGGCTACACCTTC. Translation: CASSLAANYGYTF.

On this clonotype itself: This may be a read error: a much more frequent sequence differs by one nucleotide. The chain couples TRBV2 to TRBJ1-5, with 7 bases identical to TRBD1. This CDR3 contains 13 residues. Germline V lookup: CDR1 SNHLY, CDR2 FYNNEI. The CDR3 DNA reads TGTACCAGCAGGGGACAGATGAATCAGCCCCAGCATTTT. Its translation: CTSRGQMNQPQHF.

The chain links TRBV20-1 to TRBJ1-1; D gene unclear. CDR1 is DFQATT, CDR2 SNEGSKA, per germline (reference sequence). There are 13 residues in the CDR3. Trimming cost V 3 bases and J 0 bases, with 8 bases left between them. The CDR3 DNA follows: TGCAGTGCTAGGTACAGCCTGAACACTGAAGCTTTCTTT. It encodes CSARYSLNTEAFF.

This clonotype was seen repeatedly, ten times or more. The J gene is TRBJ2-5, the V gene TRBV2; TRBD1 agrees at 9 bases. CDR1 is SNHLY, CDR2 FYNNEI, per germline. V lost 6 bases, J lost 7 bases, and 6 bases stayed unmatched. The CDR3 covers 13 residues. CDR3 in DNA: TGTGCCAGCAGAACAGGGGGCAGAATGACCCAGTACTTC. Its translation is CASRTGGRMTQYF.

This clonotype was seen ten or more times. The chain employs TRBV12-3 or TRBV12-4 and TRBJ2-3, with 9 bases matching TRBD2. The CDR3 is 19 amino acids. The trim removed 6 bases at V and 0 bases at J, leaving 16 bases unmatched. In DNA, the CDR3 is TGTGCCAGCAGCTACTATCCGGGACTAGCCCAACTCAGCACAGATACGCAGTATTTT. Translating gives CASSYYPGLAQLSTDTQYF.

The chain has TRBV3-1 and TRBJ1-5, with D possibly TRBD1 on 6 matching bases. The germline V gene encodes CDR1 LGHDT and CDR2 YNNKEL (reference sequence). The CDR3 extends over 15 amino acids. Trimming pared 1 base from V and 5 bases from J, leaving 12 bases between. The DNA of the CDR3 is TGTGCCAGCAGCCAAGGGGCAGGGGCGGATCAGCCCCAGCATTTT. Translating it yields CASSQGAGADQPQHF.

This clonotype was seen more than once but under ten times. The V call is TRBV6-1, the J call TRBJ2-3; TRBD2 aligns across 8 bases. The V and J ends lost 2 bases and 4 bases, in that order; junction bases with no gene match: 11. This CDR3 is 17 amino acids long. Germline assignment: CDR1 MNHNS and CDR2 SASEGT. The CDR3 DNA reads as TGTGCCAGCAGTGAAACCTCCCAGACTAGCGTTGCAGATACGCAGTATTTT. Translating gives CASSETSQTSVADTQYF.

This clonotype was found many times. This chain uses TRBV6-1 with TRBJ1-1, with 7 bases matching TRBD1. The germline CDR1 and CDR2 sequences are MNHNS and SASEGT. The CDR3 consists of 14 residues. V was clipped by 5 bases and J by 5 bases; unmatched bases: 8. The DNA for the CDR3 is TGTGCCAGCAGTTTGCCGGGACAGCGGACTGAAGCTTTCTTT. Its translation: CASSLPGQRTEAFF.

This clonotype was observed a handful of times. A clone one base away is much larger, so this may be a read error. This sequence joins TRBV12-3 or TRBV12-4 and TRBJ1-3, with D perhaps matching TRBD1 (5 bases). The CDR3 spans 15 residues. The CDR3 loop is CASSYPTVSGNTICF. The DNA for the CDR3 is TGTGCCAGCAGCTACCCGACAGTCTCTGGAAACACCATATGTTTT.